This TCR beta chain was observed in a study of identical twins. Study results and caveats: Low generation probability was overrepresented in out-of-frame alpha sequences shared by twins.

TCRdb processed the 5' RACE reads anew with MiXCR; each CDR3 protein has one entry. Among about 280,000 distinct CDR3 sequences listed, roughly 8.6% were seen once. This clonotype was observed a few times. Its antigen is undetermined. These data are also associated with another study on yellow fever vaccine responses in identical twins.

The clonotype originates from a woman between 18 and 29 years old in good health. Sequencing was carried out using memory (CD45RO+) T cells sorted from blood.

The CDR3 nucleotides are TGTGCCAGCTCACGGGACCTAGCAGATACGCAGTATTTT. This translates into CASSRDLADTQYF. The V call is TRBV18, the J call TRBJ2-3, with D tentatively TRBD1 or TRBD2 (5 bases each). Per the germline V gene, CDR1 is KGHSH and CDR2 is LQKENI. The CDR3 contains 13 residues. V gave up 4 bases and J gave up 4 bases, with 9 bases separating them.